The clone carrying this T cell receptor (beta chain) was detected a few times. Its matching antigen is unknown. The study reverse transcribed the entire isolated RNA, so it sequenced expressed TCRB transcripts. An average of roughly 4 million reads was obtained for naive, central memory and regulatory T cell samples. The method was immunoSEQ multiplex PCR; TCRdb's version includes in-frame clones alone and lacks a portion of them. This sample has around 500,000 clones, with 25% to 35% found just once. This entry comes from a study of beta chain features in type 1 diabetes. Study-wide results and caveats: Significant though moderate, a shortening of TCRB CDR3s appeared in all four CD4+ subsets of Type 1 diabetes patients. Junctions at VDJ sites from type 1 diabetes patients had fewer insertions and more deletions.

The sequenced material came from naive CD4+ T cells from blood. The source is a man younger than 30 in good health.

CDR3: CASSGGLIDEQFF. The CDR3 coding sequence is TGTGCCAGCAGCGGGGGATTGATCGATGAGCAGTTCTTC. The rearrangement uses TRBV2 and TRBJ2-1, with a tentative D call TRBD2 (6 bases). The V end was cut by 6 bases, the J end by 8 bases, with 14 bases between. The CDR3 runs 13 residues. The germline CDR1 and CDR2 sequences are SNHLY and FYNNEI.